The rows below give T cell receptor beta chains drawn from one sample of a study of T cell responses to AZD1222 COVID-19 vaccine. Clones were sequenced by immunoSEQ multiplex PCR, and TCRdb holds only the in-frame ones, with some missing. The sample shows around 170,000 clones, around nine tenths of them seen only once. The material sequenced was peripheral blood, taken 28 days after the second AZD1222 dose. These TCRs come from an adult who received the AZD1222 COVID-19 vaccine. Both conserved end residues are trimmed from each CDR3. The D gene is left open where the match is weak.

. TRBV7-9 ASSFYGAGETQY
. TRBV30 AWSAGHTYEQY
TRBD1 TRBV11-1 ASSQGQGGTEAF
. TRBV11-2 ASNPQITTGELF
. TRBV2 ASTPRTHLYNEQF
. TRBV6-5 ASSYSYNSGNTIY
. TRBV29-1 SVEESHSAFYEQY
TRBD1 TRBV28 ASSPGQGIGSPLH
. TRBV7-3 ASSMGSSSFTDTQY
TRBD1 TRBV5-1 ASSRRTGEVDTEAF
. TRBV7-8 ASSFDRNQPQH
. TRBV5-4 ASSLTGPNEKLF
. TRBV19 ASSTGRDSGNTIY
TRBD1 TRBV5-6 ASSPGQGIQKLF
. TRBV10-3 AISGGEETQY
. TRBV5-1 ASRTESSYNSPLH
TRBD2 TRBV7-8 ASSLPPSGTSSEQF
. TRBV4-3 ASSQQRGRTDTQY
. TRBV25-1 ASSERGNTEAF
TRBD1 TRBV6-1 ASSEWAETGLGETQY
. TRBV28 ASSSGQNTEAF
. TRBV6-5 AAYGGPFSPLH
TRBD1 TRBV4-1 ASSQGQGGQPQH
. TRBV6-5 ASSSLSGTSTDTQY
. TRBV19 ASSIPGMGANTEAF
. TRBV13 ASSSGTASTNSPLH
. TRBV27 ASSLYGQLLNQPQH
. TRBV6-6 ASSHHPNLQDNEQF
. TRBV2 ASCNYNEQF
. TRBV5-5 ASSPGWGTGSSYNEQF
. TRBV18 ASSTGGHTEAF
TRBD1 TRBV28 ASSPGTGEKLF
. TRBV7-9 ASSLAVGHTGELF
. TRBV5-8 ASSLRLGLAEAF
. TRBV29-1 SVESPYVRGGYT
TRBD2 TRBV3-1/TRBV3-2 ASSQDGGGPTDTQY
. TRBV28 ASSLVGGVSGYT
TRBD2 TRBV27 ASSLLGGPYEQF
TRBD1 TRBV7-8 ASSFGQGEADTQY
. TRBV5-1 ASSSPGHRFGYT
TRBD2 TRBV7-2 ASSLKRAGGQETQY